One TCR beta chain is described in this entry. Its antigen remains unidentified. The PCR used 60 Vbeta and 13 Jbeta primers. Generated by immunoSEQ multiplex PCR, the TCRdb table keeps only in-frame clones and is missing some. Of 120,000 or so clones listed, over 70% are singletons. This record belongs to a study of cytomegalovirus exposure and HLA in healthy donors. Across the whole study: Around 78 million unique TCR sequences came from HLA-typed donors in an early release.

General study results and limits: It is likely that the observed cluster of highly shared sequence variants was a sequencing artifact. Excluded were some V segments that proved indistinguishable, including TRBV6-2 and TRBV6-3. Earlier analysis looked at TCR beta V segments, and most were productive about 90% or about 30% of the time.

Germline V gene lookup returns CDR1 SGHTA and CDR2 FQGNSA. With 2 bases removed from V and 0 bases from J, the gap between germline ends came to 11 bases. The CDR3 totals 15 residues. Sequenced sample: PBMCs. This chain joins TRBV7-2 and TRBJ2-7; D is ambiguous. The source of this sequence is a female donor in good health and CMV-seropositive. In nucleotides, the CDR3 is TGTGCCAGCAGCTTATATCGGGTGAGCTCCTACGAGCAGTACTTC. Its translation is CASSLYRVSSYEQYF.